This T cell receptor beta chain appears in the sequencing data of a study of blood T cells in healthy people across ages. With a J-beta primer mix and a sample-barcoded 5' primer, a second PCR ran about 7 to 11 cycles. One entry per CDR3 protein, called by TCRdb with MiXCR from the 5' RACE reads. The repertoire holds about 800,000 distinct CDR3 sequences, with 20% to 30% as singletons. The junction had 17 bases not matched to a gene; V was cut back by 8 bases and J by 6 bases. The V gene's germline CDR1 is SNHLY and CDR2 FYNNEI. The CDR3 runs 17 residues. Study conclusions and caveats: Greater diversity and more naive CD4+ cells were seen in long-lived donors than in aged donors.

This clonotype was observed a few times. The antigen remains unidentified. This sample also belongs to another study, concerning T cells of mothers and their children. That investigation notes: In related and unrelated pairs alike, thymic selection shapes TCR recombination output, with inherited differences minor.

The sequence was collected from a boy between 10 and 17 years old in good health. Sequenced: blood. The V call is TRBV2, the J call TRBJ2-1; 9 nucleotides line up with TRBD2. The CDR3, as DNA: TGTGCCAGCGGACTAGCGAGCCAGTTGGGGCGGGGCAATGAGCAGTTCTTC. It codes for CASGLASQLGRGNEQFF.